The 9 T cell receptor beta chains in this list originate from one sample, sequenced in a study of blood T cell repertoires in COVID-19. Repertoires were generated with immunoSEQ multiplex PCR, while TCRdb's copy carries only in-frame clones and drops some. This sample has 350,000 to 450,000 clones, with 85% to 90% found just once. Sequencing was carried out using PBMCs or T cells enriched from blood (not recorded which). These TCRs come from a man aged 25 to 45 who had recovered from COVID-19.

The V gene is TRBV7-6, the J gene TRBJ1-3; D not certain. The germline gives CDR1 SGHVS, CDR2 FNYEAQ. The CDR3 spans 16 residues. Trimming took 2 bases from V and 0 from J, leaving 11 bases between them. CDR3 DNA sequence: TGTGCCAGCAGCTTACTTTGGGAGAGCTCTGGAAACACCATATATTTT. Its protein product is CASSLLWESSGNTIYF.

The V and J genes are TRBV5-8 and TRBJ2-3, with D possibly matching TRBD2 (6 bases). The CDR3 has 14 residues. V dropped 6 bases and J dropped 0 bases, with 11 bases sitting between them. Germline V gene data show CDR1 as SGHTS and CDR2 as YDEGEE. The CDR3 loop is CASTLGGSTDTQYF. The CDR3 DNA sequence: TGTGCCAGCACCCTGGGGGGAAGCACAGATACGCAGTATTTT.

The chain has TRBV6-5 and TRBJ1-5; TRBD1 is a possible D gene (6 bases). V was trimmed by 7 bases and J by 0 bases, leaving 13 bases between them. Germline loops: CDR1 MNHEY, CDR2 SVGAGI. The CDR3 spans 15 residues. CDR3 loop: CASITGSYSNQPQHF. The CDR3 DNA is TGTGCCAGCATTACAGGGTCATATAGCAATCAGCCCCAGCATTTT.

CDR3 residues: CASCPGQAISYEQYF. As DNA, the CDR3 is TGCGCCAGCTGTCCGGGACAGGCGATATCCTACGAGCAGTACTTC. The V call is TRBV5-1, the J call TRBJ2-7; 8 bases map to TRBD1. The ends lost 7 bases at V and 1 base at J; junction bases unmatched: 10. Germline loops: CDR1 SGHRS, CDR2 YFSETQ. The CDR3 extends over 15 amino acids. The full variable domain, rest sourced from reference TRBV5-1 and TRBJ2-7, is KAGVTQTPRYLIKTRGQQVTLSCSPISGHRSVSWYQQTPGQGLQFLFEYFSETQRNKGNFPGRFSGRQFSNSRSEMNVSTLELGDSALYLCASCPGQAISYEQYFGPGTRLTVT.

Turning to this clone: Additional DNA sequences in this sample encode the identical CDR3. The rearrangement links TRBV7-9 to TRBJ2-2; 11 bases fit TRBD2. Trimming took 5 bases from V and 5 from J; bases not matched to a gene: 4. Germline V gives CDR1 SEHNR, CDR2 FQNEAQ (reference sequence). The CDR3 runs 15 residues. As DNA, the CDR3 is TGTGCCAGCAGCCTTAGCGGGAGGGAGACCGGGGAGCTGTTTTTT. Amino acids: CASSLSGRETGELFF.

This chain joins TRBV4-2 and TRBJ2-7; D remains ambiguous. Germline CDR1 LGHNA, CDR2 YNFKEQ. The CDR3 covers 15 residues. Trimming removed 2 bases from V and 1 base from J, with 12 bases in between. In DNA form, the CDR3 reads TGTGCCAGCAGCCAAAGTTCGAGCATTTCCTACGAGCAGTACTTC. It is translated as CASSQSSSISYEQYF.

The V gene is TRBV4-1, the J gene TRBJ1-3, with D maybe TRBD1 (5 bases). The V end was cut by 0 bases, the J end by 5 bases, with 14 bases between. Germline CDR1 is MGHRA and CDR2 is YSYEKL. CDR3 length: 16 amino acids. The CDR3 DNA reads as TGCGCCAGCAGCCAAGATGGGGGGATGTCTAGAAACACCATATATTTT. Its translation: CASSQDGGMSRNTIYF.

The V and J genes are TRBV29-1 and TRBJ2-1; the match to TRBD2 covers 7 bases. V lost 3 bases and J lost 4; bases outside the gene matches: 9. Germline V gene sequence: CDR1 SQVTM, CDR2 ANQGSEA. The CDR3 runs 15 residues. The CDR3, as DNA: TGCAGCGTTGATGTACCGGGAGGCGGGTACAATGAGCAGTTCTTC. Residues: CSVDVPGGGYNEQFF.

The chain links TRBV5-4 to TRBJ2-3; 8 bases are shared with TRBD2. The V gene's germline CDR1 is SGHNT and CDR2 YYREEE (reference sequence). The junction had 5 bases not matched to a gene; V was cut back by 1 base and J by 4 bases. The CDR3 consists of 15 residues. Here the CDR3 reads CASSLPAGVSDTQYF. In nucleotides, the CDR3 is TGTGCCAGCAGCTTGCCAGCGGGAGTCTCAGATACGCAGTATTTT.